A single sample is the source of the 9 T cell receptor beta chains below, sequenced in a study of cytomegalovirus exposure and HLA in healthy donors. This PCR relied on a set of 60 Vbeta primers and 13 Jbeta primers. The method was immunoSEQ multiplex PCR; TCRdb's version includes in-frame clones alone and lacks a portion of them. The sample has roughly 100,000 clones, roughly 80% seen once; the top ten hold roughly 9.6%. Sample: PBMCs. These receptors were obtained from a male donor in good health and CMV-seropositive.

This clone was found a few times. The chain couples TRBV5-1 to TRBJ1-5, with TRBD1 matching over 7 bases. The V and J ends lost 4 bases and 0 bases, in that order; junction bases with no gene match: 4. Germline V gene lookup returns CDR1 SGHRS and CDR2 YFSETQ. This CDR3 is built from 15 residues. CDR3 sequence reads: CASSPGGNSNQPQHF. CDR3 coding DNA: TGCGCCAGCAGCCCAGGGGGAAATAGCAATCAGCCCCAGCATTTT.

The rearrangement joins TRBV9 to TRBJ2-6, with a weak D call TRBD2 (5 bases). Germline V gives CDR1 SGDLS, CDR2 YYNGEE. V was clipped by 4 bases and J by 2 bases, with 13 bases between them. This CDR3 is 16 amino acids long. The CDR3 region has the DNA TGTGCCAGCAGCCTAATGGGGAGCGCTGGGGCCAACGTCCTGACTTTC. Translation gives CASSLMGSAGANVLTF.

This clone was observed a single time. The chain joins TRBV5-4 to TRBJ2-5; D is perhaps TRBD2 (6 bases). Germline CDR1 and CDR2: SGHNT and YYREEE (reference sequence). The CDR3 contains 13 residues. V lost 7 bases and J lost 0, with 10 bases in between. This CDR3 is CASQRDYQETQYF. The CDR3 nucleotides are TGTGCCAGCCAACGGGACTACCAAGAGACCCAGTACTTC.

The chain joins TRBV19 to TRBJ2-3; 10 bases fit TRBD1. V was pared by 8 bases and J by 3 bases, with 5 bases of the junction left unmatched. Per the germline V gene, CDR1 is LNHDA and CDR2 is SQIVND (reference sequence). The CDR3 is 14 residues long. This CDR3 is CASLDRGITDTQYF. The CDR3 nucleotides read TGTGCCAGTTTGGACAGGGGGATAACAGATACGCAGTATTTT. The complete variable domain, with remaining parts taken from reference TRBV19 and TRBJ2-3, reads DGGITQSPKYLFRKEGQNVTLSCEQNLNHDAMYWYRQDPGQGLRLIYYSQIVNDFQKGDIAEGYSVSREKKESFPLTVTSAQKNPTAFYLCASLDRGITDTQYFGPGTRLTVL.

The chain carries TRBV7-2 and TRBJ1-1; TRBD1 is a possible D gene (5 bases). V gave up 5 bases and J gave up 0 bases, with 7 bases separating them. Germline CDR1 reads SGHTA; CDR2 reads FQGNSA. This CDR3 has 13 amino acids. CDR3 in amino acids: CASSKTVNTEAFF. As DNA, the CDR3 is TGTGCCAGCAGCAAGACAGTGAACACTGAAGCTTTCTTT.

This sequence joins TRBV5-1 and TRBJ2-3, with D possibly matching TRBD1 (5 bases). Trimming stripped 0 bases from V and 4 bases from J, with 12 bases between. CDR3 size: 15 residues. Per the germline V gene, CDR1 is SGHRS and CDR2 is YFSETQ. As DNA, the CDR3 is TGCGCCAGCAGCTTGGACACGACAGAGTCAGATACGCAGTATTTT. This codes for CASSLDTTESDTQYF.

The chain joins TRBV19 to TRBJ2-1, with 10 bases lining up with TRBD2. The germline V gene encodes CDR1 LNHDA and CDR2 SQIVND (reference sequence). With V trimmed by 3 bases and J by 4 bases, 6 bases remained unmatched. The CDR3 sequence is 16 residues long. CDR3 region: CASSMEGLAVYNEQFF. The CDR3 nucleotides are TGTGCCAGTAGTATGGAAGGACTAGCGGTGTACAATGAGCAGTTCTTC.

This clone was observed a few times. The J gene is TRBJ2-3, the V gene TRBV6-6, with 7 bases lining up with TRBD1. The V gene's germline CDR1 is MNHNY and CDR2 SVGAGI (reference sequence). The CDR3 sequence is 16 residues long. The V segment lost 2 bases and the J segment 0 bases; nucleotides outside the gene matches: 5. This CDR3 reads CASSYAPQGSTDTQYF. CDR3 DNA sequence: TGTGCCAGCAGTTACGCCCCACAGGGGAGCACAGATACGCAGTATTTT.

The rearrangement uses TRBV28 and TRBJ1-4; 7 nucleotides agree with TRBD1. Germline V gives CDR1 MDHEN, CDR2 SYDVKM. The ends lost 3 bases at V and 8 bases at J; junction bases unmatched: 6. This CDR3 has 14 amino acids. CDR3 sequence: CASSFQQGFEKLFF. DNA of the CDR3: TGTGCCAGCAGTTTCCAACAGGGGTTCGAAAAACTGTTTTTT.